This T cell receptor beta chain was profiled in a study of response to subunit inactivated influenza vaccine. V was shortened by 5 bases and J by 7 bases, with 13 bases between the two germline ends. This CDR3 contains 13 residues. Germline V gene data show CDR1 as SGHRS and CDR2 as YFSETQ. TCRdb analysed the RT-PCR reads with MiXCR anew, one entry per CDR3 protein. Among 700,000 to 900,000 distinct CDR3 sequences listed, about 20% were seen once. This clonotype has a single count. Its specificity is unknown. Study-level findings and limits: The study's authors posited that every seasonal influenza vaccination enlists few new T cells.

The gene calls are TRBV5-1 and TRBJ2-1, with TRBD2 as a possible D gene (5 bases). This receptor was taken from a man aged 45-65 years who received an inactivated influenza vaccine. This specimen was PBMCs from blood, taken roughly 5 days after vaccination. CDR3 amino acids: CASRDPRGNEQFF. CDR3 bases: TGCGCCAGCAGGGACCCCAGAGGGAATGAGCAGTTCTTC.